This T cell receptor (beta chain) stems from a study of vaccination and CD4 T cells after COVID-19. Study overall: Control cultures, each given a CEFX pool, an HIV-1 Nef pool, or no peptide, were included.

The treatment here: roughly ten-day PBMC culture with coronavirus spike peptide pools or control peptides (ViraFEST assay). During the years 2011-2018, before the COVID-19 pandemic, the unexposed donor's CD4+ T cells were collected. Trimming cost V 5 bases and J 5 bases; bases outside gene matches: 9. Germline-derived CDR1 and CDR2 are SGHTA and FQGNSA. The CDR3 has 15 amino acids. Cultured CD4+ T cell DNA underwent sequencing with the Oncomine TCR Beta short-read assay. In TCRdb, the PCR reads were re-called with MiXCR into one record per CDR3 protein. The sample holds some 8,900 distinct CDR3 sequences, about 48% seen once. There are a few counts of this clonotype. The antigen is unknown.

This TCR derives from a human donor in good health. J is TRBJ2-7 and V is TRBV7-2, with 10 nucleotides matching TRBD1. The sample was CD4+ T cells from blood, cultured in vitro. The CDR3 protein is CASSPDRGRFDEQYF. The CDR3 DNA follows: TGTGCCAGCAGCCCCGACAGGGGGCGCTTCGACGAGCAGTACTTC.